These 22 T cell receptor beta chains were sequenced from one sample in a study of T cells in Graves' hyperthyroidism and ophthalmopathy. RNA transcripts yielded amplified TCR beta CDR3 regions. Researchers ran a first-round RT-PCR on the TCR CDR3 using the HTBI primer set. TCRdb called the multiplex PCR reads again in MiXCR, with one record for every CDR3 protein. The sample lists 500,000 to 600,000 distinct CDR3 sequences; just under 20% were seen once. The sequenced sample consisted of blood. These receptors were obtained from a man aged 35-49 years with Graves' ophthalmopathy.

The chain joins TRBV6-1 to TRBJ2-5, with 7 positions matching TRBD2. V was clipped by 10 bases and J by 0 bases; unmatched bases: 14. Germline CDR1 is MNHNS and CDR2 is SASEGT. The CDR3 contains 16 residues. CDR3 nucleotide sequence: TGTGCCATCGGGGGGAGTCCTAGCGTGTACCAAGAGACCCAGTACTTC. Amino acid sequence: CAIGGSPSVYQETQYF.

This clonotype was detected ten times or more. The V gene is TRBV5-4, the J gene TRBJ2-5; the D gene is possibly TRBD1 (6 bases). The V gene's germline CDR1 is SGHNT and CDR2 YYREEE (reference sequence). The CDR3 has 15 residues. The V gene lost 0 bases and the J gene lost 2 bases, with 11 bases spanning the gap. DNA for the CDR3: TGTGCCAGCAGCTTGGCCGGCAGGGGACAAGAGACCCAGTACTTC. This encodes CASSLAGRGQETQYF.

The genes are TRBV6-5 and TRBJ1-4; perhaps TRBD1 as D (5 bases). V shed 5 bases and J shed 10 bases, with 17 bases lying between them. Germline CDR1 and CDR2: MNHEY and SVGAGI. The CDR3 runs 14 residues. This CDR3 is CASSTIGVDGKLFF. The CDR3 DNA reads TGTGCCAGCAGTACTATAGGGGTCGACGGAAAACTGTTTTTT.

The chain links TRBV11-1 to TRBJ1-4; 7 nucleotides align to TRBD1. Trimming took 5 bases from V and 8 from J; bases not matched to a gene: 5. Germline CDR1 is SGHAT and CDR2 is FQDESV (reference sequence). This CDR3 has 13 amino acids. CDR3 loop: CASSRGQGEKLFF. The CDR3 nucleotides read TGTGCCAGCAGCAGGGGGCAAGGAGAAAAACTGTTTTTT.

This clonotype was seen more than once but under ten times. The chain uses TRBV18 and TRBJ2-1; unclear D gene. CDR1 and CDR2 (germline): KGHSH, LQKENI. V was trimmed by 0 bases and J by 4 bases, leaving 7 bases between them. This CDR3 spans 14 amino acids. The CDR3 DNA sequence: TGTGCCAGCTCACCACCGGCAGCTTACAATGAGCAGTTCTTC. As protein: CASSPPAAYNEQFF.

The V gene is TRBV6-1, the J gene TRBJ2-3; 10 nucleotides align to TRBD2. V lost 4 bases and J lost 3; bases outside the gene matches: 10. The V gene's germline CDR1 is MNHNS and CDR2 SASEGT. This CDR3 has 17 amino acids. The CDR3 region has the DNA TGTGCCAGCAGTGGGAGCTCTAGCGGGAGAGAGACAGATACGCAGTATTTT. Its translation: CASSGSSSGRETDTQYF.

This clonotype was found a few times. V gene TRBV11-1 combines with J gene TRBJ1-2; D is unresolved. The CDR3 is 14 residues long. The germline gives CDR1 SGHAT, CDR2 FQDESV (reference sequence). The V end lost 2 bases, the J end lost 5 bases, and 12 bases lay between the germline ends. CDR3 DNA sequence: TGTGCCAGCAGCTTACTGGAGAGAGGGTATGGCTACACCTTC. Translation: CASSLLERGYGYTF.

V gene TRBV7-6 combines with J gene TRBJ2-1; tentative D call: TRBD1 (6 bases). Between the trimmed V and J ends, which lost 5 bases and 9 bases, there was a span of 11 bases. The CDR3 is 12 amino acids. Germline V lookup: CDR1 SGHVS, CDR2 FNYEAQ. In DNA form, the CDR3 reads TGTGCCAGCAGCCCCTCAGGGGTTGAGCAGTTCTTC. This encodes CASSPSGVEQFF.

J is TRBJ2-1 and V is TRBV14, with 11 bases identical to TRBD2. The CDR3 is 15 residues long. V lost 0 bases and J lost 10; bases outside the gene matches: 5. Per germline, CDR1 SGHDN and CDR2 FVKESK. CDR3 coding DNA: TGTGCCAGCAGCCAAGAGATACTAGCGGGGGCCGAGCAGTTCTTC. Translated: CASSQEILAGAEQFF.

The gene calls are TRBV11-2 and TRBJ2-3, with TRBD2 matching 14 bases. J lost 4 bases, V lost 8 bases, and 20 bases had no gene match. Germline V gene sequence: CDR1 SGHAT, CDR2 FQNNGV. The CDR3 consists of 20 residues. The CDR3, as DNA: TGTGCCAGCGGATACCCCCCTACCGGGACTAGCGGGAGAGGGTCAGATACGCAGTATTTT. It codes for CASGYPPTGTSGRGSDTQYF.

The rearrangement uses TRBV18 and TRBJ2-2; D possibly matches TRBD1 or TRBD2 (5 bases each). The germline CDR1 and CDR2 sequences are KGHSH and LQKENI. The CDR3 covers 17 residues. The germline V and J ends were trimmed by 3 bases and 1 base, with 15 bases remaining between them. DNA of the CDR3: TGTGCCAGCTCACCTGAGGGGCGGCTAGTGAACACCGGGGAGCTGTTTTTT. It codes for CASSPEGRLVNTGELFF.

This clonotype was observed a few times. The J gene is TRBJ2-7, the V gene TRBV7-9; tentatively, D is TRBD1 or TRBD2 (5 bases each). The germline V and J ends were trimmed by 5 bases and 4 bases, with 18 bases remaining between them. CDR1 and CDR2 from the germline V gene are SEHNR and FQNEAQ (reference sequence). This CDR3 spans 15 amino acids. CDR3 sequence reads: CASSDPGRTNYEQYF. The CDR3, as DNA: TGTGCCAGCAGCGACCCGGGACGGACCAATTACGAGCAGTACTTC.

This clonotype was seen a few times. The J gene is TRBJ1-4, the V gene TRBV3-1; D uncertain. The CDR3 length is 14 residues. Germline-derived CDR1 and CDR2 are LGHDT and YNNKEL (reference sequence). V lost 4 bases and J lost 1, with 7 bases in between. The CDR3 nucleotides are TGTGCCAGCAGCCGGGCAGGAACTAATGAAAAACTGTTTTTT. Protein product: CASSRAGTNEKLFF.

In this sample, this clonotype turned up once. Germline and junction disagree at one end, which may indicate a read error. This chain uses TRBV6-2 or TRBV6-3 with TRBJ2-5; D unclear. Per the germline V gene, CDR1 is MNHEY and CDR2 is SVGEGT. CDR3 length: 11 amino acids. The CDR3 protein is CVSIQKETQYF. In DNA, the CDR3 is TGTGTCAGCATTCAGAAAGAGACCCAGTACTTC.

This clonotype was detected a few times. The gene calls are TRBV27 and TRBJ1-5; no clear D. Per the germline V gene, CDR1 is MNHEY and CDR2 is SMNVEV (reference sequence). The CDR3 runs 14 residues. V lost 0 bases and J lost 4, with 7 bases in between. CDR3 region: CASSLSLPNQPQHF. CDR3 in DNA: TGTGCCAGCAGTTTATCCCTCCCGAATCAGCCCCAGCATTTT.

This clonotype was seen only a few times. The chain uses TRBV7-2 and TRBJ2-5; weak D call: TRBD1 (5 bases). Germline CDR1 and CDR2: SGHTA and FQGNSA. V was clipped by 4 bases and J by 5 bases, with 14 bases between them. The CDR3 covers 14 residues. Here the CDR3 DNA reads TGTGCCAGCAGCTGGGCTAGGGGTTCGGAGACCCAGTACTTC. It yields the protein CASSWARGSETQYF.

This clonotype has ten or more counts. This rearrangement joins TRBV27 to TRBJ2-7, with 7 bases identical to TRBD2. The CDR3 consists of 13 residues. CDR1 and CDR2 from the germline V gene are MNHEY and SMNVEV (reference sequence). V lost 5 bases to trimming and J lost 5 bases; unmatched junction nucleotides: 6. CDR3 nucleotides: TGTGCCAGCAGTCGGGGGGATTCCCACGAGCAGTACTTC. Its translation is CASSRGDSHEQYF.

In its sample, this clonotype was seen many times. This chain connects TRBV30 to TRBJ1-5; no clear D gene. This CDR3 is built from 13 residues. The germline V and J ends were trimmed by 1 base and 7 bases, with 11 bases remaining between them. Per germline, CDR1 GTSNPN and CDR2 SVGIG (reference sequence). DNA of the CDR3: TGTGCCTGGAGTGGAGGCTTGGACCAGCCCCAGCATTTT. This translates into CAWSGGLDQPQHF. The whole variable domain, remainder taken from reference TRBV30 and TRBJ1-5, is SQTIHQWPATLVQPVGSPLSLECTVEGTSNPNLYWYRQAAGRGLQLLFYSVGIGQISSEVPQNLSASRPQDRQFILSSKKLLLSDSGFYLCAWSGGLDQPQHFGDGTRLSIL.

The chain employs TRBV3-1 and TRBJ1-6; 10 nucleotides agree with TRBD1. Germline-derived CDR1 and CDR2 are LGHDT and YNNKEL (reference sequence). This CDR3 comprises 14 residues. Losses at the gene ends were 4 bases for V and 11 bases for J; bases not matched to a gene: 5. The CDR3 reads CASSPTGGRAPLHF. CDR3 DNA: TGTGCCAGCAGCCCGACAGGGGGCAGGGCACCCCTCCACTTT.

Of note for this clonotype: The junction and the germline gene differ at one end; a read error may be behind it. The V and J genes are TRBV7-9 and TRBJ1-4, with TRBD1 matching over 9 bases. The CDR3 has 15 amino acids. Germline CDR1 SEHNR, CDR2 FQNEAQ (reference sequence). In nucleotides, the CDR3 is TGTGCCAGCAGCCCCCGGACAGGGGAAGAGGTAAAACTGCTTTTT. Its protein product is CASSPRTGEEVKLLF.

This clonotype was picked up one time. A much larger clone differs by one base, so this may be a read error. The V call is TRBV4-3, the J call TRBJ2-7; D gene ambiguous. V lost 3 bases and J lost 3, with 12 bases in between. Germline-derived CDR1 and CDR2 are LGHNA and YSLEER. This CDR3 is 14 amino acids long. The CDR3 region is CASSQSPRSYEQYF. CDR3 nucleotide sequence: TGCGCCAGCAGCCAGTCCCCTCGGAGCTACGAGCAGTACTTC.

This clonotype showed up just a few times. The V call is TRBV19, the J call TRBJ1-5, with 9 bases aligning to TRBD1. J was trimmed by 7 bases and V by 6 bases; bases with no gene match: 19. This CDR3 contains 18 residues. Looked up from germline, CDR1 is LNHDA and CDR2 is SQIVND (reference sequence). This CDR3 is CASRHHYSGTGSDQPQHF. For the CDR3, the DNA is TGTGCCAGTAGACATCACTACTCCGGGACAGGGTCCGACCAGCCCCAGCATTTT.